This entry describes one T cell receptor beta chain. Its specific antigen is unknown. Nothing much larger sits one base from this clone, and base qualities are not available. The sample's treatment or condition label, in plain terms: in vitro stimulation with specific CMV peptide epitopes to enrich CMV-specific T cells. This sample was taken from a study of T cell repertoires in cytomegalovirus infection (dated by TCRdb to about 2019). In the study overall: The peptide stimulations were aimed at well-studied HLA-B-restricted epitopes as well as recently identified HLA-C-restricted CMV epitopes, whose presentation resists viral immunomodulation. The HLA type of each donor mattered for the analysis, because public TCR beta signatures pointed to carriage of CMV infection along with the matching HLA type.

The reads were generated on an Illumina HiSeq 1500. The public reads were run again by TCRdb, first through fastp at Q25 and then through MiXCR, and only productive beta chains were kept. Each entry merges the rows of one CDR3 protein and shows their most common DNA and genes. This sample has roughly 860,000 distinct CDR3 sequences in its table, and around a third of those were observed once. The top ten constitute around 12% of the sample. What the authors observed across the whole study: In both this cohort and an independent roughly 350-donor cohort, the cumulative frequency of public TCR beta family members distinguished carriers of CMV infection plus the relevant HLA type. The ex vivo response was dominated by HLA-C-restricted CMV-specific TCR beta clonotypes, which also provided the single most frequent clonotype in two of eight donors.

The CDR3 contains 14 residues, cysteine and phenylalanine counted. Here the CDR3 DNA is all that survives: 42 bases in frame from base 1. V was cut back by 5 bases and J by 4 bases, leaving a gap of 12 bases between them. This material consisted of cultured CD8+ T cells from PBMCs, taken from culture after CMV antigen stimulation. This sequence originates from a human donor in good health (CMV status not recorded). Some clones in this sample may be carry-over from other donors' samples. The chain is encoded by TRBV12-3 or TRBV12-4 joined to TRBJ2-1, and the D gene may be TRBD1, 6 bases matching. The CDR3 reads CASSHRDGYNEQFF. The DNA sequence is given as TGTGCCAGCAGTCACAGGGACGGGTACAATGAGCAGTTCTTC.